A single sample gave rise to the 3 T cell receptor beta chains below, sequenced in a study of CD4 T cells in relation to SARS-CoV-2 and coronaviruses. The data were produced by immunoSEQ multiplex PCR, yet TCRdb's version contains in-frame clones alone and is incomplete. The sample records approximately 20,000 clones, over 60% being singletons. The antigens for these receptors are not known. Before the COVID-19 pandemic, during about 2010-2018, CD4+ T cells were taken from unexposed donors. After about 10 days of culture, CD4+ T cells were isolated. The sequencing input was CD4+ T cells from PBMCs, cultured in vitro. The receptors shown here come from a human donor in good health.

The sample holds a few counts of this clone. The chain carries TRBV5-1 and TRBJ2-7, with D tentatively TRBD1 (5 bases). CDR3 size: 14 residues. The V end lost 0 bases, the J end lost 6 bases, and 13 bases lay between the germline ends. Germline V lookup: CDR1 SGHRS, CDR2 YFSETQ. The CDR3 sequence is CASSLARAGGEQYF. The CDR3 DNA follows: TGCGCCAGCAGCTTGGCCAGGGCTGGCGGCGAGCAGTACTTC.

The chain couples TRBV24-1 to TRBJ2-7; no clear D gene. The CDR3 has 12 residues. The V end was cut by 9 bases, the J end by 5 bases, with 13 bases between. Germline CDR1 KGHDR, CDR2 SFDVKD. This chain's CDR3 is CATAPPLHEQYF. The CDR3 coding sequence is TGTGCCACCGCCCCGCCACTCCACGAGCAGTACTTC.

This clone was detected a few times. V gene TRBV24-1 combines with J gene TRBJ2-2; possible D gene TRBD1, 7 bases. The V and J ends lost 1 base and 6 bases respectively, with 11 bases between them. This CDR3 has 15 amino acids. The germline V gene has CDR1 KGHDR and CDR2 SFDVKD. The CDR3 loop is CATSDLTRGAGELFF. The DNA for the CDR3 is TGTGCCACCAGTGATTTAACCAGGGGGGCCGGGGAGCTGTTTTTT.